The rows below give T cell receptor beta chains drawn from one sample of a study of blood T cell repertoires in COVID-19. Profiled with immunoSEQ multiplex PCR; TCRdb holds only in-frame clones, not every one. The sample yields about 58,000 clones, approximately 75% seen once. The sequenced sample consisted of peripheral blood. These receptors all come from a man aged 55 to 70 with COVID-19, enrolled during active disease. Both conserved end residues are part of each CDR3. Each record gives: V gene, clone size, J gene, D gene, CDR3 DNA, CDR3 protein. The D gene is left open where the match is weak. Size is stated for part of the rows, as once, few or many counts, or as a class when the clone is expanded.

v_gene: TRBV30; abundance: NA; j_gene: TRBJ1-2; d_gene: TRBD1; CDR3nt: TGTGCCTGGAATACCGGGACAGTATCCTATGGCTACACCTTC; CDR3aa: CAWNTGTVSYGYTF
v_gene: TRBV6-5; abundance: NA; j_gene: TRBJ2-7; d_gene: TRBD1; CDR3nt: TGTGCCAGCAGCGGACAGGGAAGCTCCTACGAGCAGTACTTC; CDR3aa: CASSGQGSSYEQYF
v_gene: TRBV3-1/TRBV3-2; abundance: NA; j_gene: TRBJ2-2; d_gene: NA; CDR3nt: TGTGCCAGCAGCCAAGTTTGGTTGGCGGGGACGAACACCGGGGAGCTGTTTTTT; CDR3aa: CASSQVWLAGTNTGELFF
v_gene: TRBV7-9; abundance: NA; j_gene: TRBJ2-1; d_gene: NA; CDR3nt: TGTGCCAGCAGCCAACCCGGGGGGACAAGCTCCTACAATGAGCAGTTCTTC; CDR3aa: CASSQPGGTSSYNEQFF
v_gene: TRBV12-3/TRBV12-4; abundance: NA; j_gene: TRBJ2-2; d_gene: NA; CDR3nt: TGTGCCAGCCGAGGGAGTAGGGGGGAGCTGTTTTTT; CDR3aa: CASRGSRGELFF
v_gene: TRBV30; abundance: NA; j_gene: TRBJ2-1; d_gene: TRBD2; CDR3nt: TGTGCCTGGAGTGTAACCGGACTAGCGCGGTCCCATGAGCAGTTCTTC; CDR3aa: CAWSVTGLARSHEQFF
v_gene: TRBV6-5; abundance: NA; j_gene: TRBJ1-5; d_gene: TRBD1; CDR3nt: TGTGCCAGCAGCAGGACAGGGGACTGGGGTCAGCCCCAGCATTTT; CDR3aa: CASSRTGDWGQPQHF
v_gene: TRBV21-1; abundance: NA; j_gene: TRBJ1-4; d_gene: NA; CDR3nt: TGTGCCAGCAGCAAAGGGACAGGTGATGAAAAACTGTTTTTT; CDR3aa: CASSKGTGDEKLFF
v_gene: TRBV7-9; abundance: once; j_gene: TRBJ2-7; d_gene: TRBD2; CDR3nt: TGTGCCAGCAGCAGACTTGAAACCGGGACTAGCGGGAGAACTGTGGAGAGGGCAACCTACGAGCAGTACTTC; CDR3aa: CASSRLETGTSGRTVERATYEQYF
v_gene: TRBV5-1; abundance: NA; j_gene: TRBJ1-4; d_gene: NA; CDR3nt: TGCGCCAGCAGCTGGGACACTTCAAGTAATGAAAAACTGTTTTTT; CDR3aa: CASSWDTSSNEKLFF
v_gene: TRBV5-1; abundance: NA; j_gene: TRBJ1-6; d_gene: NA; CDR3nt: TGCGCCAGCAGCTCATCAGGGGTGTCGAGATCACCCCTCCACTTT; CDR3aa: CASSSSGVSRSPLHF
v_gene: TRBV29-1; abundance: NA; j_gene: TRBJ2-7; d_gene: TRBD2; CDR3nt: TGCAGCGTTGCGGGACTAGCGTTTCAGAAAAAACGACCCTACGAGCAGTACTTC; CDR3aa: CSVAGLAFQKKRPYEQYF
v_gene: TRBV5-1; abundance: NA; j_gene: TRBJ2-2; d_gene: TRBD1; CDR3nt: TGCGCCAGCAGCCCCAGACAGGGGAGCACCGGGGAGCTGTTTTTT; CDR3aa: CASSPRQGSTGELFF
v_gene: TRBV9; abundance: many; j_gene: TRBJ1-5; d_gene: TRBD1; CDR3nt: TGTGCCAGCAGCGTAGAGGGACAGGGAACGCCCCAGCATTTT; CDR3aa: CASSVEGQGTPQHF
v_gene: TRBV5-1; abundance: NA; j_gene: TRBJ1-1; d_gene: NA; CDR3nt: TGCGCCAGCAGCTTGGCCGCGGCAGACACTGAAGCTTTCTTT; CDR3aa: CASSLAAADTEAFF
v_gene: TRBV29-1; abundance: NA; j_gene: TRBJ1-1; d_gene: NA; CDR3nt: TGCAGCGTTGTGGGCCTCCTGAACACTGAAGCTTTCTTT; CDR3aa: CSVVGLLNTEAFF
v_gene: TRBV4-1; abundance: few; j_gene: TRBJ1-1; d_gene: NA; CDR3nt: TGCGCCAGCAGCCAAGAAGCCTCGCTGGGAGGGACTGAAGCTTTCTTT; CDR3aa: CASSQEASLGGTEAFF
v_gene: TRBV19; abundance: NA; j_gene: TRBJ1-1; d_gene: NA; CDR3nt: TGTGCCAGTAATAGGGGGGGGTCAGGCGCTGAAGCTTTCTTT; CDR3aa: CASNRGGSGAEAFF
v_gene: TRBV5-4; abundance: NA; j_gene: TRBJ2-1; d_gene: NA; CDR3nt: TGTGCCAGCAGCCCACCCCCCGGGTTCAATGAGCAGTTCTTC; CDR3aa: CASSPPPGFNEQFF
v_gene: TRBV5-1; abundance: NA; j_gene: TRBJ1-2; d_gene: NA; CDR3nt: TGCGCCAGCAGCTTGGACGTCCAGACTAACTATGGCTACACCTTC; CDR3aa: CASSLDVQTNYGYTF
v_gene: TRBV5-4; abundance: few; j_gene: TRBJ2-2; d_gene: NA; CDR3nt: TGTGCCAGCAGCTTCGCTGCTGGCAGATTGAACACCGGGGAGCTGTTTTTT; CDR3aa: CASSFAAGRLNTGELFF
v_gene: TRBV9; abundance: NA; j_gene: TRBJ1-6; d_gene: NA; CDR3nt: TGTGCCAGCAGCGTTCGGGTAGATTCACCCCTCCACTTT; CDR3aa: CASSVRVDSPLHF
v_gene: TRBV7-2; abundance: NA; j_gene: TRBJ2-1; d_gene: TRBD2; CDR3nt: TGTGCCAGCAGCAGTCAAGGGACTAGCGTCTTCAATGAGCAGTTCTTC; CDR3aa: CASSSQGTSVFNEQFF
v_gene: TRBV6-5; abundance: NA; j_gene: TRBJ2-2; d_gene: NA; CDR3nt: TGTGCCAGCAGTCGACTTACCGGGGAGCTGTTTTTT; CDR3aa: CASSRLTGELFF
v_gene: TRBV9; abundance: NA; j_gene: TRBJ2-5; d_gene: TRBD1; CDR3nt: TGTGCCAGCAGCGTGGGACAGGGGCAAGAGACCCAGTACTTC; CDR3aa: CASSVGQGQETQYF
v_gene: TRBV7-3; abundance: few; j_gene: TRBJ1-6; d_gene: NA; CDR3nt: TGTGCCAGCAGCCTTACAGGTGGAGGGTCACCCCTCCACTTT; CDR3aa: CASSLTGGGSPLHF
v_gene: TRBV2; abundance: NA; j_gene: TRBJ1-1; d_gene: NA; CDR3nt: TGTGCCAGCAGTGGTGGGCTGAACACTGAAGCTTTCTTT; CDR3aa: CASSGGLNTEAFF
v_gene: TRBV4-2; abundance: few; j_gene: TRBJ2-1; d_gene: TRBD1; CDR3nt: TGTGCCAGCAGCCAAGATCCCGGGACAGGGGGCAATGAGCAGTTCTTC; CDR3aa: CASSQDPGTGGNEQFF
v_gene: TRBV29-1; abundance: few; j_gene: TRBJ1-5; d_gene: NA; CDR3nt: TGCAGCGTTCATACAGGGAGCAATCAGCCCCAGCATTTT; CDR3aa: CSVHTGSNQPQHF
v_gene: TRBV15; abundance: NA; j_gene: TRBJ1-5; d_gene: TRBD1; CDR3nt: TGTGCCACCAGCAGGGGACAGGGTGGGAATAATCAGCCCCAGCATTTT; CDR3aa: CATSRGQGGNNQPQHF
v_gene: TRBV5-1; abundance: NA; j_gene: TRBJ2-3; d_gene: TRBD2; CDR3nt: TGCGCCAGCAGCATCGGACTAGCGGGGATAGATACGCAGTATTTT; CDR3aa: CASSIGLAGIDTQYF
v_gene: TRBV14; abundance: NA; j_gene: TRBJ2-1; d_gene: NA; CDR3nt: TGTGCCAGCAGCCAATTCTCTTCCTACAATGAGCAGTTCTTC; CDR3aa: CASSQFSSYNEQFF
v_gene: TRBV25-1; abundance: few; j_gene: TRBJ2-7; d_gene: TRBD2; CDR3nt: TGTGCCAGCAGTACTCCTAGCGGGACGTACGAGCAGTACTTC; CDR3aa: CASSTPSGTYEQYF
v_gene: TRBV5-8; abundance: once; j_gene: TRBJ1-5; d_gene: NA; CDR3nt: TGTGCCAGCAGCTTTAATACTCGGCGGGATCAGCCCCAGCATTTT; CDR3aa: CASSFNTRRDQPQHF
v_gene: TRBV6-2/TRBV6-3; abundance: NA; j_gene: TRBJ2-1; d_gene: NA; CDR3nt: TGTGCCAGCAGTTACCCCACAGGCCGGCCCGACAATGAGCAGTTCTTC; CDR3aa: CASSYPTGRPDNEQFF
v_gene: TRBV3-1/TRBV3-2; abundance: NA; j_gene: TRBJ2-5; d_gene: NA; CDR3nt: TGTGCCAGCAGCCAAGGAGGGTCCCAGTACTTC; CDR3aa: CASSQGGSQYF
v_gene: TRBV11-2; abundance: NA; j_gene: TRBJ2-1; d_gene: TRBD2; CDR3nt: TGTGCCAGCAGCTTAGACAGACTAGCGGGAGGGCCTAGCTCCTACAATGAGCAGTTCTTC; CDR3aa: CASSLDRLAGGPSSYNEQFF
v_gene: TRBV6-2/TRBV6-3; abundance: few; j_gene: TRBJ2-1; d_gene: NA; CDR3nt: TGTGCCAGCAGTTTCGCGGGGCCTTACAATGAGCAGTTCTTC; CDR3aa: CASSFAGPYNEQFF
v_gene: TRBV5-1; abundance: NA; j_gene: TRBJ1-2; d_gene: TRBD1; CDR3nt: TGCGCCAGCAGCTTACAGGGGGACGGCTATGGCTACACCTTC; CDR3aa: CASSLQGDGYGYTF
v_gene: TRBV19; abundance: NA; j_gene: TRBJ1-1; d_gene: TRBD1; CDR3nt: TGTGCCAGTAGGAACAGGGGAGTTTTTGGTCGAGGGAACACTGAAGCTTTCTTT; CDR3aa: CASRNRGVFGRGNTEAFF
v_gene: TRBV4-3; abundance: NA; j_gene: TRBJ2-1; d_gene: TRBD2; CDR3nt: TGCGCCAGCAGCTTAGGGACTAGCGGGAGCTACAATGAGCAGTTCTTC; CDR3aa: CASSLGTSGSYNEQFF
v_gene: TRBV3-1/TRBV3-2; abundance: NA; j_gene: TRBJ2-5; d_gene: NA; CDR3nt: TGTGCCAGCAGCCACACAGGGAGAATGGAGACCCAGTACTTC; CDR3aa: CASSHTGRMETQYF
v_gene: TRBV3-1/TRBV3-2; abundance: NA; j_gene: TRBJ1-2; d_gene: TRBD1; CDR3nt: TGTGCCAGCAGCCAAGATTGGAGACAGGGGATTCCTTTTGGCTACACCTTC; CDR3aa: CASSQDWRQGIPFGYTF
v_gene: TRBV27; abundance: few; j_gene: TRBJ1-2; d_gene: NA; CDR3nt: TGTGCCAGCAGGACAAAGGCGCATGGCTACACCTTC; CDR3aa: CASRTKAHGYTF
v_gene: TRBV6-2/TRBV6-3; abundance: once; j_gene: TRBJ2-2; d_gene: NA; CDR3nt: TGTGCCAGCAGTTACCGGGGGAGCACCGGGGAGCTGTTTTTT; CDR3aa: CASSYRGSTGELFF
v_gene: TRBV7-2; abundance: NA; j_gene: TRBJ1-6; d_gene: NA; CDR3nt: TGTGCCAGCAGCTTTTTTCGGGGGGAATATAATTCACCCCTCCACTTT; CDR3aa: CASSFFRGEYNSPLHF
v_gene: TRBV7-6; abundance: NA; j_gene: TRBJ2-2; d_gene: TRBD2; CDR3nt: TGTGCCAGCAGCTTACGACTAGCGGGGGACCCCGCCGGGGAGCTGTTTTTT; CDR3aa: CASSLRLAGDPAGELFF